The T cell receptor beta chain under discussion was sequenced for a study of T cells after posttransplantation cyclophosphamide. Overall study results and limits: Later blood repertoires were often dominated by clones from the donor CD8+ memory compartment. Recipient CMV seropositivity and CMV reactivation strongly tracked TRB clonality. Blood and skin or GI T cell repertoires showed limited TRB overlap.

In germline, CDR1 is SGDLS, CDR2 YYNGEE. J gave up 2 bases and V 3 bases, and 4 bases lay outside the gene matches. The CDR3 extends over 15 amino acids. A marrow graft followed busulfan-fludarabine conditioning, with cyclophosphamide on days +3 and +4. The table came from immunoSEQ multiplex PCR; TCRdb's copy has only in-frame clones and leaves some out. The sample lists around 4,800 clones, about 72% occurring once. Remarks on this clone: Its antigen is not known.

This chain links TRBV9 with TRBJ2-1; 8 nucleotides line up with TRBD2. The origin of this receptor is a male patient aged 60-69 years who received an allogeneic stem cell transplant from an unrelated donor, was CMV-positive, and had acute GVHD only. Some T cells may be transferred from the graft donor. This specimen was PBMCs, taken 362 days after allogeneic stem cell transplant with posttransplant cyclophosphamide. The CDR3 spells CASSAREGAYNEQFF. CDR3 bases: TGTGCCAGCAGCGCACGGGAGGGCGCCTACAATGAGCAGTTCTTC.